This T cell receptor (beta chain) comes out of a study of blood T cell repertoires in COVID-19 (dated by TCRdb to the early 2020s). As for the study more broadly: Samples covering the acute and convalescent phases of COVID-19 were provided by collaborators in the United States, Italy and Spain. The prospective study material was composed of cDNA or gDNA derived from T cells, B-cell-depleted T cells, or PBMCs. The dataset comprised deeply sampled blood TCRbeta repertoires from subjects exposed to, actively infected with, or recovered from COVID-19. The repertoires were made available in a free public database intended to serve as a resource for research on the immune response to SARS-CoV-2. The samples were drawn from two sources: the first 160 participants of the ongoing ImmuneRACE study, and 1,254 subjects contributed by 6 global collaborators. Sample metadata almost always included a de-identified subject ID, COVID-19 status, age in years and sex. Where HLA class I and class II types were available, the types were taken from metadata supplied by the sample provider, not from assay-based typing. Findings and caveats that apply to the study as a whole: Clinical and demographic metadata were provided uncurated, with the amount varying by source and participant.

As to this clone: What this receptor recognizes is not known. No clone much larger than this one lies a single base away; base qualities are absent.

Taken from cysteine to phenylalanine, the CDR3 has 13 residues. The read is trimmed to its CDR3 DNA, 39 bases read in frame from base 1. CDR1 and CDR2, per the germline V gene, are SNHLY and FYNNEI. V and J are truncated by 4 bases and 0 bases respectively, leaving an intervening sequence of 4 bases. TCRbeta CDR3 regions were amplified from genomic DNA by means of the immunoSEQ Assay, a bias-controlled multiplex PCR. Per the authors' processing: Within the assay, amplification of reference gene primers was used to estimate how many nucleated cells each sample contained. Sequence reads were collapsed and filtered to measure the absolute abundance of every unique TCRbeta CDR3 rearrangement. For each sample, productive Simpson clonality was calculated as the square root of Simpson's diversity index across productive rearrangements. TCRdb obtained this table from immuneACCESS and retained in-frame rearrangements with V and J assigned. These tables miss some clones; where compared with another copy, unresolved V genes account for less than half of the shortfall, and the remainder is unexplained. V, J and clone size are those of that table, while D and trimming were read from the DNA. The sample table lists 350,000 or so clones, roughly 85% of them with a count of one. Roughly 4.2% of the sample is in the top ten clones.

Enrolling through a virtual design, the prospective study's participants ranged in age from roughly 18 to 95 years and lived across roughly 24 United States geographic areas. To assign participants to cohorts, the prospective study relied on clinical history that participants themselves reported in a screening survey and a study questionnaire. In the prospective study, mobile phlebotomists collected whole blood, serum and a nasopharyngeal or oropharyngeal swab from each participant. Over a 2-month period, participants in the prospective study had the option of providing additional blood draws and questionnaires. Prospective study blood samples were shipped either frozen or at room temperature before DNA extraction.

Source material: PBMCs or T cells enriched from blood (not recorded which). The chain is assembled from TRBV2 and TRBJ2-1, with an unclear D gene assignment. The TCR sequence derives from a woman aged 40 to 49 with acute COVID-19. The CDR3 protein is CASSGSSYNEQFF. Read as DNA, the sequence is TGTGCCAGCAGTGGGAGCTCCTACAATGAGCAGTTCTTC.